This T cell receptor beta chain is from a study of beta chain features in type 1 diabetes. Germline CDR1 is SGHRS and CDR2 is YFSETQ. With 1 base removed from V and 2 bases from J, the gap between germline ends came to 9 bases. CDR3 length equals 14 residues. This clone was picked up a small number of times. Its antigen remains unknown. Investigators reverse transcribed all isolated RNA, so they sequenced expressed TCRB transcripts. Data came from immunoSEQ multiplex PCR; TCRdb stores just in-frame clones and leaves some out. The data show about 47,000 clones, approximately 40% seen once. Once sorted, every population was more than 98% pure. Study observations and caveats: People with Type 1 diabetes carried modestly yet significantly shorter TCRB CDR3s in all four CD4+ subsets.

The V and J genes are TRBV5-1 and TRBJ1-1, with D uncertain. The TCR sequence derives from a young man with type 1 diabetes. Sequencing was done on a sample of stem cell memory CD4+ T cells from blood. As DNA, the CDR3 is TGCGCCAGCAGCTTGACGGGGTTTAACACTGAAGCTTTCTTT. Its protein product is CASSLTGFNTEAFF.